The rows below give T cell receptor beta chains drawn from one sample of a study of CD8+CD57+ T cells in acquired aplastic anemia. TCRdb recomputed calls from the reads with MiXCR, one row per CDR3 protein. The table shows 180,000 or so distinct CDR3 sequences, with around 48% occurring only once. Sequencing was carried out using sorted CD4+, CD8+, or CD8+CD57+ T cells (not recorded which) from PBMCs. The receptors derive from a human donor with aplastic anemia. Each CDR3 is given with its conserved first and last residue. The D gene is left open where the match is weak. A row's size may be missing; if present it is once, few, many or a size class.

d_gene,abundance,j_gene,v_gene,CDR3nt,CDR3aa
.,many,TRBJ2-1,TRBV7-9,TGTGCCAGCAGCTTGGCCGGAGGGAATGAGCAGTTCTTC,CASSLAGGNEQFF
.,many,TRBJ1-2,TRBV29-1,TGCAGCGTTGGGCCGACAGGACCTAACTATGGCTACACCTTC,CSVGPTGPNYGYTF
TRBD1,few,TRBJ2-1,TRBV7-7,TGTGCCAGCAGCTCTCGGAAAAAACTGACAGGGGACTACAATGAGCAGTTCTTC,CASSSRKKLTGDYNEQFF
.,few,TRBJ1-5,TRBV12-5,TGTGCTAGTGGCTTCTTTTTGGAGCTCAGCAATCAGCCCCAGCATTTT,CASGFFLELSNQPQHF
.,many,TRBJ2-7,TRBV12-3/TRBV12-4,TGTGCCAGCAGTTTATTGGGTGGAGTAGGCGAGCAGTACTTC,CASSLLGGVGEQYF
TRBD1,many,TRBJ2-6,TRBV24-1,TGTGCCACCGGGGACAGGGTTGGGGCCAACGTCCTGACTTTC,CATGDRVGANVLTF
.,once,TRBJ1-1,TRBV29-1,TGCAGCGTTGACCTACAAAGGGACACTGAAGCTTTCTTT,CSVDLQRDTEAFF
.,.,TRBJ2-7,TRBV25-1,TGTGCCAGTAAAAGCCAGGGGAGCTCCTACGAGCAGTACTTC,CASKSQGSSYEQYF
TRBD2,.,TRBJ2-3,TRBV24-1,TGTGCCACCAGTGACCGAAATAGCGGGAGTCTTTATACGCAGTATTTT,CATSDRNSGSLYTQYF
.,many,TRBJ2-5,TRBV4-1,TGCGCCAGCAGCCAAGCCGGGAACGGCCAAGAGACCCAGTACTTC,CASSQAGNGQETQYF
TRBD1,.,TRBJ1-2,TRBV7-9,TGTGCCAGCAGCTCCGGGACAGCCCTGGGGTTC,CASSSGTALGF
TRBD2,many,TRBJ2-3,TRBV19,TGTGCCAGTAGTATCCCCCCACTAGCGGGGGGGCCAGATACGCAGTATTTT,CASSIPPLAGGPDTQYF
.,.,TRBJ2-3,TRBV15,TGTGCCACCAGCAGAGGCATGGAAGATACGCAGTATTTT,CATSRGMEDTQYF
TRBD1,.,TRBJ2-3,TRBV20-1,TGCAGTGCCGCCGGGACAGGGGCTGGAGATACGCAGTATTTT,CSAAGTGAGDTQYF
TRBD1,.,TRBJ2-2,TRBV6-1,TGTGCCAGCAGACAGGGGGCCACCGGGGAGCTGTTTTTT,CASRQGATGELFF
.,.,TRBJ1-2,TRBV10-1,TGCGCCAGCAGCGCAGGGGTATCCTATGGCTACACCTTC,CASSAGVSYGYTF
TRBD1,few,TRBJ1-6,TRBV2,TGTGCCAGCAGGGGGGACAGGGGATCACCCCTCCACTTT,CASRGDRGSPLHF
.,.,TRBJ1-2,TRBV24-1,TGTGCCACCAGTGATTTGACGGGTCTTGGCTACACCTTC,CATSDLTGLGYTF
.,many,TRBJ1-1,TRBV11-2,TGTGCCAGCAGCTTAGATCTGGTACTCCTTGCGACTGAAGCTTTCTTT,CASSLDLVLLATEAFF
TRBD1,.,TRBJ1-6,TRBV2,TGTGCCAGCAGTGAGGAGCAGGGGGTCAATTCACCCCTCCACTTT,CASSEEQGVNSPLHF
.,.,TRBJ2-7,TRBV2,TGTGCCAGCAGCGGCGGGGTGCTCTCCTACGAGCAGTACTTC,CASSGGVLSYEQYF
.,.,TRBJ2-7,TRBV9,TGTGCCAGCAGCCCAACCGAGGCCCCCTACGAGCAGTACTTC,CASSPTEAPYEQYF